The clone carrying this T cell receptor beta chain was counted a single time. Its antigen remains unknown. These data originate in a study of cytomegalovirus exposure and HLA in healthy donors. Study overall: The 100 million to 140 million unique TCR beta sequences, from about 179 million T cells, were found by an earlier analysis. Study-wide results and caveats: Common viral pathogens (according to a later analysis) appeared linked to several of the most significant clusters.

The CDR3 covers 19 residues. The germline gives CDR1 LGHNT, CDR2 FRNRAP. J was trimmed by 2 bases and V by 0 bases; bases with no gene match: 9. PCR employed 60 Vbeta and 13 Jbeta primers. Repertoires were generated with immunoSEQ multiplex PCR, while TCRdb's copy carries only in-frame clones and drops some. The profile covers around 150,000 clones, with around nine tenths appearing a single time and 0.65% to 0.9% taken by the ten largest. This chain connects TRBV12-5 to TRBJ2-1; TRBD2 matches at 11 bases. Sequences were obtained from PBMCs. The receptor's source is a woman aged 30 to 39 in good health and CMV-seronegative. This CDR3 reads CASGLVPFGSGRAYNEQFF. The CDR3 region has the DNA TGTGCTAGTGGTTTGGTTCCGTTCGGTAGCGGGAGGGCCTACAATGAGCAGTTCTTC.